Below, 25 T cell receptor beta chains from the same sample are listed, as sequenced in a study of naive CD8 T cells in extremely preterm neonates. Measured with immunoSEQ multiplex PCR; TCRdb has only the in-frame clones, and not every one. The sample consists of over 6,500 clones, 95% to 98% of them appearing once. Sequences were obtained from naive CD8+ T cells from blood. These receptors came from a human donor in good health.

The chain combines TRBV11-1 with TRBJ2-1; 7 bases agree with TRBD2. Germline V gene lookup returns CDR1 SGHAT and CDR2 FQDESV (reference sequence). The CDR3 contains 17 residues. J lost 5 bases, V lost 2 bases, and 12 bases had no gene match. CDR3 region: CASSLLGGGSADNEQFF. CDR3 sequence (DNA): TGTGCCAGCAGCTTACTCGGTGGCGGGAGTGCCGACAATGAGCAGTTCTTC.

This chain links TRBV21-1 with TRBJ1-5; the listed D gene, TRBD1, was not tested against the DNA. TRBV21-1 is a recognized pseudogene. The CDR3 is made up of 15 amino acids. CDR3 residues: CASSKSAGGHQPQHF. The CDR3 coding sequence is TGTGCCAGCAGCAAATCGGCAGGGGGTCATCAGCCCCAGCATTTT.

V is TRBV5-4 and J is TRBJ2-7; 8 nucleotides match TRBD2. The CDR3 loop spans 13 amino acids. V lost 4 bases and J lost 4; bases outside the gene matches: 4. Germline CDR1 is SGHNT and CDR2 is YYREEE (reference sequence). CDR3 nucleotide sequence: TGTGCCAGCAGCCAGGCGGGAGGATACGAGCAGTACTTC. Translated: CASSQAGGYEQYF.

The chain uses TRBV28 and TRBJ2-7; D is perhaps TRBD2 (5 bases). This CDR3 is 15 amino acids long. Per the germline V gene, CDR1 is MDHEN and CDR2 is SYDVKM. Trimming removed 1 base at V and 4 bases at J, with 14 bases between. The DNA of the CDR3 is TGTGCCAGCAGTTTATCGAGTCTAAGGACTTACGAGCAGTACTTC. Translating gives CASSLSSLRTYEQYF.

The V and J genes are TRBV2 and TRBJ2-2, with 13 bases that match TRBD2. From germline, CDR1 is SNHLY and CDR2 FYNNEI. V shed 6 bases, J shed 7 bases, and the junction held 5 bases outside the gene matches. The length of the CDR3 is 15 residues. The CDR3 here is CASRGGLAGVGELFF. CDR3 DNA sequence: TGTGCCAGCAGGGGCGGACTAGCGGGAGTCGGGGAGCTGTTTTTT. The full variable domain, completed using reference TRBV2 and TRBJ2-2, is EPEVTQTPSHQVTQMGQEVILRCVPISNHLYFYWYRQILGQKVEFLVSFYNNEISEKSEIFDDQFSVERPDGSNFTLKIRSTKLEDSAMYFCASRGGLAGVGELFFGEGSRLTVL.

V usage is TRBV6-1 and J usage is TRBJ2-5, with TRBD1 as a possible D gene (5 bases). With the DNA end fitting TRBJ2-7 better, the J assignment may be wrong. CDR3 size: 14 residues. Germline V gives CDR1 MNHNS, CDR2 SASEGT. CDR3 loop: CASSPRQSSYEQYF. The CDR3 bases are TGTGCCAGCAGTCCTAGACAGAGCTCCTACGAGCAGTACTTC.

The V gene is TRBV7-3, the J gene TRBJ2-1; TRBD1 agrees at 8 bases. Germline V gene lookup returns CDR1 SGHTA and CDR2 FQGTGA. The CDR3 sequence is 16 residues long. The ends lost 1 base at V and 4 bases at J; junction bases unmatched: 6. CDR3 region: CASSLRGTGLYNEQFF. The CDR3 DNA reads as TGTGCCAGCAGCTTAAGGGGGACAGGCCTTTACAATGAGCAGTTCTTC.

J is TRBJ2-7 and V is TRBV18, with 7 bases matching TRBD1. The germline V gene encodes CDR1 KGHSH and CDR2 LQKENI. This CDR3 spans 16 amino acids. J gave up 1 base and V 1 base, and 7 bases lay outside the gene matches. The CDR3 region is CASSPQSTTGSYEQYF. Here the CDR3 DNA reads TGTGCCAGCTCACCACAAAGTACGACAGGGTCCTACGAGCAGTACTTC.

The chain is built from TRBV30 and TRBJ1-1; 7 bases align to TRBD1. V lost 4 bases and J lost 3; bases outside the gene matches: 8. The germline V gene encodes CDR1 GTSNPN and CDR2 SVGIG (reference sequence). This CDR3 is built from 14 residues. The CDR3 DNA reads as TGTGCCTGGATACTTAAAACAGGGGACACTGAAGCTTTCTTT. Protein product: CAWILKTGDTEAFF.

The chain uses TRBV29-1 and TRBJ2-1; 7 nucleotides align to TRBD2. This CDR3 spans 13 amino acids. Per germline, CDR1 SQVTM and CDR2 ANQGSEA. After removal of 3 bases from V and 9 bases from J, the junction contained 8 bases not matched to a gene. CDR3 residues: CSVEISGLGEQFF. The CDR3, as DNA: TGCAGCGTTGAGATTAGCGGGCTGGGTGAGCAGTTCTTC.

DNA for the CDR3: TGTGCCAGCAGCTCGACAGGGGCGAACTATGGCTACACCTTC. It encodes CASSSTGANYGYTF. This chain links TRBV7-9 with TRBJ1-2; 8 bases are a match to TRBD1. The V segment lost 4 bases and the J segment 2 bases; nucleotides outside the gene matches: 3. This CDR3 comprises 14 residues. In germline, CDR1 is SEHNR, CDR2 FQNEAQ (reference sequence).

CDR3 nucleotides: TGTGCCTCTTGGGCGGGAGGTCCGGAGCAGTTCTTC. Its translation is CASWAGGPEQFF. The chain carries TRBV30 and TRBJ2-1; 8 nucleotides line up with TRBD2. J gave up 10 bases and V 7 bases, and 9 bases lay outside the gene matches. Germline V lookup: CDR1 GTSNPN, CDR2 SVGIG (reference sequence). The CDR3 has 12 amino acids.

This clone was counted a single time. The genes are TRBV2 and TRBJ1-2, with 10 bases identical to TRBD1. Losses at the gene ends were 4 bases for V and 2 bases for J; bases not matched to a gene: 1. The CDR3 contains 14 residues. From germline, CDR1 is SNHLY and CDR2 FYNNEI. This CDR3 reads CASSGTGGNYGYTF. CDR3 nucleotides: TGTGCCAGCAGTGGGACAGGGGGGAACTATGGCTACACCTTC.

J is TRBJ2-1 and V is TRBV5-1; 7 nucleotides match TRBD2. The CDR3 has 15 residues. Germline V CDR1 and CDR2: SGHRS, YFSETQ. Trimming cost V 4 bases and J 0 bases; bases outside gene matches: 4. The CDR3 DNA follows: TGCGCCAGCAGCCTAAGCGGGACCTCCTACAATGAGCAGTTCTTC. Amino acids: CASSLSGTSYNEQFF.

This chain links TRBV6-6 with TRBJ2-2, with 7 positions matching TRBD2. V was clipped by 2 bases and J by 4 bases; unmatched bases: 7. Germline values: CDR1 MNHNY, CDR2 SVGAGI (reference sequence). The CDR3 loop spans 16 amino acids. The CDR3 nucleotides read TGTGCCAGCAGTTACGGCGGGAGTGAGGCCACCGGGGAGCTGTTTTTT. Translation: CASSYGGSEATGELFF.

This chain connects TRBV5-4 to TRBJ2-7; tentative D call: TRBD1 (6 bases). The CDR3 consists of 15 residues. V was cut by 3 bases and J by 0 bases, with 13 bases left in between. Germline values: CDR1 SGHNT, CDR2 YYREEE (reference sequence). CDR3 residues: CASSSPQGPSYEQYF. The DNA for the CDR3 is TGTGCCAGCAGCTCGCCACAGGGACCCTCCTACGAGCAGTACTTC.

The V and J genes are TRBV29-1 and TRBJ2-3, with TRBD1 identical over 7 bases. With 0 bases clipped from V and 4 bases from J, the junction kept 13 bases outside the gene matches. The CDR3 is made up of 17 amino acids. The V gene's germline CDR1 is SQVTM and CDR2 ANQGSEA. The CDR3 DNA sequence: TGCAGCGTTGAAGACCCGATAAGGACAGGTACCTCAGATACGCAGTATTTT. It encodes CSVEDPIRTGTSDTQYF.

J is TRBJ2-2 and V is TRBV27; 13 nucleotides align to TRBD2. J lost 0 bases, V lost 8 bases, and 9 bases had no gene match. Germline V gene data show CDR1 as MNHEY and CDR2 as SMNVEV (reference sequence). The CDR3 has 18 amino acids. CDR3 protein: CASSPTSGRQANTGELFF. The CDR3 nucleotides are TGTGCCAGCTCCCCGACTAGCGGGAGGCAAGCGAACACCGGGGAGCTGTTTTTT.

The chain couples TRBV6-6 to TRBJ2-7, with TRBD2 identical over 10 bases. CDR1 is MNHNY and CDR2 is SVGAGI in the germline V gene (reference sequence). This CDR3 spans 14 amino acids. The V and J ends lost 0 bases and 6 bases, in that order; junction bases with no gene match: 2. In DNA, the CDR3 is TGTGCCAGCAGTTACTCTAGCGGGAGGAGCGAGCAGTACTTC. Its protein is CASSYSSGRSEQYF.

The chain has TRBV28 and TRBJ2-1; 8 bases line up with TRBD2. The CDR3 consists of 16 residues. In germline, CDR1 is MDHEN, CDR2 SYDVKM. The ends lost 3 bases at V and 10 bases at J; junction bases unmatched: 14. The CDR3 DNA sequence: TGTGCCAGCAGTTTCCGGGAGGGGGGGAGCCTCGGGGAGCAGTTCTTC. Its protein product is CASSFREGGSLGEQFF.

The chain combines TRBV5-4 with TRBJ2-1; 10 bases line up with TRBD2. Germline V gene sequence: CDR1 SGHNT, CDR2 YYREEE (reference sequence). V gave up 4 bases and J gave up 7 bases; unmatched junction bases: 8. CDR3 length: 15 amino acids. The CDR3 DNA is TGTGCCAGCAGCCCCGAAGTAGCGGGAGGTAATGAGCAGTTCTTC. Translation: CASSPEVAGGNEQFF.

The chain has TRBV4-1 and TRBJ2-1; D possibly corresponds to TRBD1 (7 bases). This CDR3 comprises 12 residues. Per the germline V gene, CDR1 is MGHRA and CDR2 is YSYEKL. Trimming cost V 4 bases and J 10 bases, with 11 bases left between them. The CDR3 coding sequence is TGCGCCAGCAGCCCCCAGGGGGGAGAGCAGTTCTTC. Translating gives CASSPQGGEQFF.

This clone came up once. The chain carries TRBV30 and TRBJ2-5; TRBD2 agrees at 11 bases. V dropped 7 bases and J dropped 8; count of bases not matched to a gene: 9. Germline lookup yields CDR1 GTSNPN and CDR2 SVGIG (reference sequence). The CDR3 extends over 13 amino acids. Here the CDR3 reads CALNSGRGDTQYF. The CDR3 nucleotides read TGTGCCTTGAATAGCGGGAGGGGGGATACCCAGTACTTC.

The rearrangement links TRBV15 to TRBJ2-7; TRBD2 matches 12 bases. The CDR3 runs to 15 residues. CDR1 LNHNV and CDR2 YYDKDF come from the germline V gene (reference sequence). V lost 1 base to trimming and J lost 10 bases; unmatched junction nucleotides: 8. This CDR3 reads CATSRARLAGDTQYF. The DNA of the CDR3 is TGTGCCACCAGCAGAGCTAGACTAGCGGGGGATACCCAGTACTTC.

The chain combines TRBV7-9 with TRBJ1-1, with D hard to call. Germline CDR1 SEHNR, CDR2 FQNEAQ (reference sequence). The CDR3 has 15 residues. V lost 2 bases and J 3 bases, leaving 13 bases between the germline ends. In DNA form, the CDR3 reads TGTGCCAGCAGCTTATCTGGGAGGTTGGACACTGAAGCTTTCTTT. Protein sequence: CASSLSGRLDTEAFF.